At least ten counts were recorded for the clone carrying this TCR beta chain. The sample originates from a study of T-cell reconstitution after alpha-beta-depleted transplantation in children. Trimming removed 6 bases from V and 6 bases from J; junction bases left unmatched: 9. CDR1 and CDR2 (germline): SGDLS, YYNGEE. This CDR3 comprises 15 residues. Unique molecular identifiers were used in preparing the TCRbeta library. MiXCR, applied by TCRdb to the PCR reads, yields one record per CDR3 protein. This table holds 330,000 or so distinct CDR3 sequences, approximately 10% found once. The TCR was taken from a human donor who donated a stem cell graft to a child with acute lymphoblastic leukemia. Sequences were derived from PBMCs from the stem cell graft donor, sampled from the stem cell graft. This sequence joins TRBV9 and TRBJ2-3, with 11 bases that match TRBD2. The CDR3 loop is CASTERLAGSDTQYF. Written as DNA, the CDR3 is TGTGCCAGCACCGAGAGACTAGCGGGATCGGATACGCAGTATTTT.